This TCR beta chain was sequenced for a study of CD8 T cells in Susac syndrome. Findings and caveats of the study: An acknowledgment was made by the study that its TCR sequencing and HLA analysis involved relatively few individuals.

The authors reverse transcribed roughly 0.5 to 1 ug RNA with random hexamers. Amplification of TCR beta CDR3 by immunoSEQ multiplex PCR spanned 54 Vbeta and 13 Jbeta. TCRdb independently ran MiXCR on the immunoSEQ multiplex PCR reads; one entry per CDR3 protein. The data hold about 300,000 distinct CDR3 sequences, with over 75% observed a single time. The CDR3 is made up of 16 amino acids. V lost 0 bases and J lost 0, with 12 bases in between. CDR1 and CDR2 (germline): MNHEY, SVGEGT. As to this clonotype: Its antigen is not identified.

The authors negatively isolated CD8+ and CD4+ T cells and FACS-enriched TEMRA cells. Material for sequencing was CD8+ T cells from PBMCs. The chain has TRBV6-2 or TRBV6-3 and TRBJ2-7; D not certain. The TCR originated in a human donor with multiple sclerosis. CDR3 protein: CASSYSMLMSSYEQYF. CDR3 in DNA: TGTGCCAGCAGTTACTCCATGCTCATGAGCTCCTACGAGCAGTACTTC.